The entry below gives a single TCR beta chain sequence along with its context. Its specificity is unknown. The source of the sample is a study of pediatric ulcerative colitis. The assay was immunoSEQ multiplex PCR, and TCRdb's table has in-frame clones only and misses some. The sample lists thousands of clones, roughly nine tenths seen once, with more than 2% in the top ten. Ulcerative colitis patients received no immunosuppressive medication before the diagnostic colonoscopy. Overall study results and limits: In rectum, acute severe colitis had expanded clones and less diversity. Ulcerative colitis patients shared more blood-rectal clones than controls. Two patients' blood samples yielded substantially fewer templates.

This sequence was found in a boy aged 10-17 years with mild ulcerative colitis. The sequenced sample was blood.

The chain's CDR3 is CASSGVLETQYF. CDR3 nucleotides: TGTGCCAGCTCAGGAGTCTTGGAGACCCAGTACTTC. J is TRBJ2-5 and V is TRBV18; no firm D call. CDR1 KGHSH and CDR2 LQKENI come from the germline V gene. The CDR3 contains 12 residues. V lost 5 bases and J lost 5, with 9 bases in between.